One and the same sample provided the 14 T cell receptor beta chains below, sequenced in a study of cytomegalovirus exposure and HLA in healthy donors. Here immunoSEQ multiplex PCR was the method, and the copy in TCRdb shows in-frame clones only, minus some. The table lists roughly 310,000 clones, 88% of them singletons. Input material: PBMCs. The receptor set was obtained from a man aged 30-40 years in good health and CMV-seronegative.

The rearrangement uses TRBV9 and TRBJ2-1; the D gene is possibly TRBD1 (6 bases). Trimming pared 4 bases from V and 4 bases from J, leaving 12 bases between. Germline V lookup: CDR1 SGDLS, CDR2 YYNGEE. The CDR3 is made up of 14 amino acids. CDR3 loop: CASSPPGVYNEQFF. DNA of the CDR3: TGTGCCAGCAGCCCCCCAGGGGTGTACAATGAGCAGTTCTTC.

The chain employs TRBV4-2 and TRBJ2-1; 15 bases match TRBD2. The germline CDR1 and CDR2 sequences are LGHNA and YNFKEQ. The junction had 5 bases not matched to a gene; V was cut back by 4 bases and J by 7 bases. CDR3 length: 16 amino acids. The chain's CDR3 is CASSLGLAGGGNEQFF. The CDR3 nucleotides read TGTGCCAGCAGCCTGGGACTAGCGGGGGGTGGGAATGAGCAGTTCTTC.

The CDR3 sequence: CASSPDSNQPQHF. The CDR3 region has the DNA TGTGCCAGCTCACCAGACAGTAATCAGCCCCAGCATTTT. This chain joins TRBV18 and TRBJ1-5; tentative D call: TRBD1 (5 bases). Germline V gene data show CDR1 as KGHSH and CDR2 as LQKENI. Trimming removed 2 bases from V and 4 bases from J, with 6 bases in between. This CDR3 comprises 13 residues.

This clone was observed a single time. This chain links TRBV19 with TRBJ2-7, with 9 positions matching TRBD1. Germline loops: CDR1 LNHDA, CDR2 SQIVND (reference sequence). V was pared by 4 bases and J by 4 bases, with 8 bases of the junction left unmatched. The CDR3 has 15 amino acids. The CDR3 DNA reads TGTGCCAGTAGTACTCCGACAGGGGGAGGATACGAGCAGTACTTC. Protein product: CASSTPTGGGYEQYF.

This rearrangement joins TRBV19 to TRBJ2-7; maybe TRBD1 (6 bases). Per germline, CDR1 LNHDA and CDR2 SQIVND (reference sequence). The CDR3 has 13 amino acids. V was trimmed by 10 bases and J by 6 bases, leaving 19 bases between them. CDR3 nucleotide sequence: TGTGCCACCGGACTCGGACAGCTCTCCGAGCAGTACTTC. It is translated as CATGLGQLSEQYF.

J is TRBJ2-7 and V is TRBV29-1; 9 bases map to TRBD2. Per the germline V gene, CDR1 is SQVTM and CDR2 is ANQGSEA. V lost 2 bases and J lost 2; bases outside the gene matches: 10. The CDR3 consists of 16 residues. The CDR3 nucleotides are TGCAGCGTTGAATCTCCGCGGGGGGGGCTCCCCTACGAGCAGTACTTC. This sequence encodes CSVESPRGGLPYEQYF.

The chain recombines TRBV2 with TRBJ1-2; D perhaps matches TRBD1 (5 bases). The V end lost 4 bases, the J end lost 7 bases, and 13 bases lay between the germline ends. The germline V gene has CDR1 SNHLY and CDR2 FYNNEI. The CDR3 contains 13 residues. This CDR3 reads CASSVSGWGGYTF. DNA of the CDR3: TGTGCCAGCAGTGTTTCAGGGTGGGGTGGCTACACCTTC.

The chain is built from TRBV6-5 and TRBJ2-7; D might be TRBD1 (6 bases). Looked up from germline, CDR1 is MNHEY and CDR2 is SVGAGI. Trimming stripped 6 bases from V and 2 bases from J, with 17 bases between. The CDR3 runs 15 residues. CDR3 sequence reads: CASSPPTGRPYEQYF. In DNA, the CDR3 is TGTGCCAGCAGCCCCCCGACAGGACGTCCCTACGAGCAGTACTTC.

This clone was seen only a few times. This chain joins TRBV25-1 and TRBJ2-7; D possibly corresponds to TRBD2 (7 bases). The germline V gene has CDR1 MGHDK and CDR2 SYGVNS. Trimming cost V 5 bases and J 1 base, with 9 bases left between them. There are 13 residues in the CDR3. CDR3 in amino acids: CASSRGGSYEQYF. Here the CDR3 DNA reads TGTGCCAGCAGTAGGGGGGGGTCCTACGAGCAGTACTTC.

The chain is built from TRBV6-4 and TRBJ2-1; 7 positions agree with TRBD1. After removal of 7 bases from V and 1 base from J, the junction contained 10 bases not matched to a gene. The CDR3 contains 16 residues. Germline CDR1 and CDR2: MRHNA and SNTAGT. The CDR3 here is CASTPDRWGSYNEQFF. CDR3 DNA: TGTGCCAGCACCCCGGACAGGTGGGGGTCCTACAATGAGCAGTTCTTC.

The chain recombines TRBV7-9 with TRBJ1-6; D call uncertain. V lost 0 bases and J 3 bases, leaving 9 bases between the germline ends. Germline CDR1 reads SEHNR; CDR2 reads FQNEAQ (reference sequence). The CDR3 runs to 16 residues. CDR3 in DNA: TGTGCCAGCAGCTTAGCTGGAGGCCTCTATAATTCACCCCTCCACTTT. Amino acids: CASSLAGGLYNSPLHF.

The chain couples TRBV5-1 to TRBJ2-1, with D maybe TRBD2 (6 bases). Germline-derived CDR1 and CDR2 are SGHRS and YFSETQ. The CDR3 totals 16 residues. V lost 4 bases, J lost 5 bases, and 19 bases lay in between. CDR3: CASSQPLTAGNNEQFF. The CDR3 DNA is TGCGCCAGCAGCCAACCTTTGACGGCGGGGAACAATGAGCAGTTCTTC.

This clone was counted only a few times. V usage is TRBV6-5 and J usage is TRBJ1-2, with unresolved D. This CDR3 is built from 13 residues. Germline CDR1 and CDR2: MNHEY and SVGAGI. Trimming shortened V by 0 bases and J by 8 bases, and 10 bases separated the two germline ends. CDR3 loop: CASSYSMVGGYTF. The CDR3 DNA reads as TGTGCCAGCAGTTACTCGATGGTTGGCGGCTACACCTTC.

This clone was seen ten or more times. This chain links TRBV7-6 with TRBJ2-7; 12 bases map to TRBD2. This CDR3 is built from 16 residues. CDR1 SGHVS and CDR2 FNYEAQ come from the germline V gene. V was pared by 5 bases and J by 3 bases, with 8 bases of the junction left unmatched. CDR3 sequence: CASSPMTSGGVYEQYF. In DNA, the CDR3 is TGTGCCAGCAGCCCTATGACTAGCGGGGGCGTCTACGAGCAGTACTTC.